This entry concerns a single T cell receptor (beta chain). There is no known antigen for this receptor. It has no much larger one-base neighbor in the sample; base qualities were not kept. The germline V gene encodes CDR1 SEHNR and CDR2 FQNEAQ (reference sequence). Trimming accounts for 2 bases at V and 0 bases at J, while the number of junction bases matched to no gene is 1. The CDR3 starts with the cysteine, ends with the phenylalanine, and has 16 residues. Only the CDR3 DNA stays, 48 bases, in frame from base 1. The sample's time point label is to be understood as: about 28 days (+/-7) after the second vaccine dose. AZD1222 recipients with second doses at about 4 weeks or about 12 weeks were pooled, because spike-specific TCR depth and breadth did not differ between schedules. Vaccinee samples were obtained from the UK trials COV001 and COV002, which included a single-blind randomized controlled phase 2/3 trial of AZD1222 (ChAdOx1 nCoV-19) in healthy adults. For TCRbeta chain sequencing, PBMC samples from trial participants were taken at day 0 and at day 28 after the second dose.

This sample was included in a study of T cell responses to AZD1222 COVID-19 vaccine listed by TCRdb under 2021. With regard to the full study: A total of just over 230 trial participants underwent TCR sequencing, of whom about 210 had received two doses of AZD1222 and some 26 had received two doses of the MenACWY control vaccine. Enrollment into the trials was organized by age into subgroups of 18-55, 56-69 and 70-plus years, and those subgroups contained roughly 140, 27 and 60 TCR-sequenced participants, respectively. What the authors observed across the whole study: In the small 56-69-year group, the increase in depth fell short of significance, most likely because of low power. Conclusions about previously exposed vaccinees were limited because only a handful of AZD1222 recipients were SARS-CoV-2 seropositive at baseline. No day 14 peak-response samples were available, so repertoires were characterized only after the peak T cell response. Reportedly, almost half of the unique spike-specific TCRs recognized epitopes lying outside the regions that are mutated in the B.1.351 and B.1.1.7 variants. Most participants were white British and females outnumbered males, and the authors suggested that clonal diversity may have been underestimated. Vaccine-associated CD4 TCRs spanned the whole spike protein, with dominant responses in regions 160-218 and 743-854. Spike-specific TCR breadth and depth rose significantly after two AZD1222 doses compared with day 0 and with MenACWY recipients.

The CDR3 regions of human TCRbeta chains were subjected to immunosequencing. Regarding the original processing steps: Repertoire TCRs were checked for matches against a reference library of SARS-CoV-2-specific TCRs that had been generated using the MIRA antigen-specificity platform. Breadth was defined as the fraction of unique TCRs that were SARS-CoV-2-associated, and depth was defined as the fraction of total T cells that were SARS-CoV-2-associated. Using the MIRA data, each spike-specific TCR was mapped to the spike region that the TCR reacts to and placed in a CD4 or CD8 class. Log10-transformed breadth and depth values were compared by one-way ANOVA with Sidak's multiple comparisons tests. TCRdb stores this immuneACCESS table with in-frame sequences only. Part of the clones is absent; in the studies checked, under half of the shortfall reflects unresolved V genes, and no reason is known for the rest. The D gene and trimming were derived from the DNA, and the V and J assignments and clone size from that table. The sample table contains over 20,000 clones; only one count was recorded for about nine tenths of them. The ten largest account for 34% of the sample.

The chain is assembled from TRBV7-9 and TRBJ2-6; TRBD1 agrees with 7 junctional bases. Sequenced here: peripheral blood, sampled 28 days after the second AZD1222 dose. This receptor was taken from an adult who received the AZD1222 COVID-19 vaccine. The CDR3 reads as follows: CASSLRGRSGANVLTF. The base sequence is TGTGCCAGCAGCTTAAGGGGGCGCTCTGGGGCCAACGTCCTGACTTTC.